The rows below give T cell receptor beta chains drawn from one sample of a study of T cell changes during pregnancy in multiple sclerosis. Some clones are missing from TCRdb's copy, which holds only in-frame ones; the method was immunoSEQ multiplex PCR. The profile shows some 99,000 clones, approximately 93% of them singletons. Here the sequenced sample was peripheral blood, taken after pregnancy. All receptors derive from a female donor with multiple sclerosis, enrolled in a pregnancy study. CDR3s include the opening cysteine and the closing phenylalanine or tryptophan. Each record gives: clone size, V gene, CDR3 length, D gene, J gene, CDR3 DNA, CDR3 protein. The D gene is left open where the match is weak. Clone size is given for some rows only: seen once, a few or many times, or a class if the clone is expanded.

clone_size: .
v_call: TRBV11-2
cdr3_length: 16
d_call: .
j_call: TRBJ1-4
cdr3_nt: TGTGCCAGCAGCTTCGGGGGGCTAGGACCCAATGAAAAACTGTTTTTT
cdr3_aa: CASSFGGLGPNEKLFF

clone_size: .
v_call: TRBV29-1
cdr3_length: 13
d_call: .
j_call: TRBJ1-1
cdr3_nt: TGCAGCGTTGACAGGGGCCTAAACACTGAAGCTTTCTTT
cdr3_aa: CSVDRGLNTEAFF

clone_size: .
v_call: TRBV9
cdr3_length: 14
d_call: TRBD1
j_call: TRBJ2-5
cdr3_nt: TGTGCCAGCAGCCCACGACAGGGGTCAGAGACCCAGTACTTC
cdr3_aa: CASSPRQGSETQYF

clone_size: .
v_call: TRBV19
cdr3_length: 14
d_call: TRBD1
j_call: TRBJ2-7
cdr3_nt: TGTGCCAGTAGTACCCGGACAGGGGGTTACGAGCAGTACTTC
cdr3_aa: CASSTRTGGYEQYF

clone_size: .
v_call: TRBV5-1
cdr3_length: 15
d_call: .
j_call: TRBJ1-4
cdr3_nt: TGCGCCAGCAGCCCCCGGGTGGGGGGAGGAGAAAAACTGTTTTTT
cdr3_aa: CASSPRVGGGEKLFF

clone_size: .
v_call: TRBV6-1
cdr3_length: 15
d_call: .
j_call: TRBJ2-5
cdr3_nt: TGTGCCAGCAGTGCCTTCGGACATTACCAAGAGACCCAGTACTTC
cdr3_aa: CASSAFGHYQETQYF

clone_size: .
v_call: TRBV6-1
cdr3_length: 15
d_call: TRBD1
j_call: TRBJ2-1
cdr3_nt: TGTGCCAGCAGTGGACAGGGACGGTCCTACAATGAGCAGTTCTTC
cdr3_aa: CASSGQGRSYNEQFF

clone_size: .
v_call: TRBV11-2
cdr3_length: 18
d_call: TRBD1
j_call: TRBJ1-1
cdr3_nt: TGTGCCAGCAGCTCCCGGGGGGGGGACAGGGGGAGGGCTACTGAAGCTTTCTTT
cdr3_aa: CASSSRGGDRGRATEAFF

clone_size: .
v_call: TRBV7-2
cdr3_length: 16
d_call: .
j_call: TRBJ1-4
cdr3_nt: TGTGCCAGCAGCTTAGGTCCGCAAGGGGGAAATGAAAAACTGTTTTTT
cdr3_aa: CASSLGPQGGNEKLFF

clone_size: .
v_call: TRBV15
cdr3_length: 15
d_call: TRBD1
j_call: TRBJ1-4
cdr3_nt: TGTGCCACCAGCGTTTGGGACAGGGACCCTGAAAAACTGTTTTTT
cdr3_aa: CATSVWDRDPEKLFF

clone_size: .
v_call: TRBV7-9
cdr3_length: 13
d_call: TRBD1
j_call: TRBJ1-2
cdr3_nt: TGTGCCAGCAGCTTCGACAGGGTGCTTGGCTACACCTTC
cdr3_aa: CASSFDRVLGYTF

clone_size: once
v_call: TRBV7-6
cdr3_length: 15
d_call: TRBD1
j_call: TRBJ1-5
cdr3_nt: TGTGCCAGCAGCCGGACAGGGTTTGGGAATCAGCCCCAGCATTTT
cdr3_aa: CASSRTGFGNQPQHF

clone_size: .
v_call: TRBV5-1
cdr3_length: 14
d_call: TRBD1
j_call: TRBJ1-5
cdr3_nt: TGCGCCAGCAGCTCGGGACAGGGGGCACAGCCCCAGCATTTT
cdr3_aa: CASSSGQGAQPQHF

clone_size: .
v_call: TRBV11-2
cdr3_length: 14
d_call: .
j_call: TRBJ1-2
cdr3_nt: TGTGCCAGCAGCCCCACTGCACCTCGCTATGGCTACACCTTC
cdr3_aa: CASSPTAPRYGYTF

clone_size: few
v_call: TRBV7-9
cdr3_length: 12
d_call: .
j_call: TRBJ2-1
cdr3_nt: TGTGCCAGCAGCTTCATAGTCAATGAGCAGTTCTTC
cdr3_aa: CASSFIVNEQFF

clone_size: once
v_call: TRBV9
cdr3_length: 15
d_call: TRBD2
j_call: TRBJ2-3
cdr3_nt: TGTGCCAGCAGCGATAGCGGGAGGGGTGCAGATACGCAGTATTTT
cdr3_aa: CASSDSGRGADTQYF

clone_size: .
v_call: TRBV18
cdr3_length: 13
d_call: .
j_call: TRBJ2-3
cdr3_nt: TGTGCCAGCCTTACAGGCGGCACAGATACGCAGTATTTT
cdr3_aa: CASLTGGTDTQYF

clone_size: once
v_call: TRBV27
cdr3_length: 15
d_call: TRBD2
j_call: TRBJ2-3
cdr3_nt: TGTGCCAGCGGCCCACGACTAGCGGGAGTAGATACGCAGTATTTT
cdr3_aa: CASGPRLAGVDTQYF

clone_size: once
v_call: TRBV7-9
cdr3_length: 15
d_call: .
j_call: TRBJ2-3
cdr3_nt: TGTGCCAGCAGCCCTAGTGGAGGGAGCACAGATACGCAGTATTTT
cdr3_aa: CASSPSGGSTDTQYF

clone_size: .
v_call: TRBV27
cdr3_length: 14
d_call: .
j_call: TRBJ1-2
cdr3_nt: TGTGCCAGCAGTCCCCGAGACAGCCTCTATGGCTACACCTTC
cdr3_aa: CASSPRDSLYGYTF

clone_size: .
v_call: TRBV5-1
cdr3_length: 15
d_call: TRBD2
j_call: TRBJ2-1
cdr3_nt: TGCGCCAGCAGCACGACTAGCGGGGCCGGGGGGGAGCAGTTCTTC
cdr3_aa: CASSTTSGAGGEQFF

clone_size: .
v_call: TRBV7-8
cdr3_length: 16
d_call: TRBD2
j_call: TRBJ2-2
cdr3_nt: TGTGCCAGCTGCGGGAGGGCAGGGGGAAGCGCCGGGGAGCTGTTTTTT
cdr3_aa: CASCGRAGGSAGELFF

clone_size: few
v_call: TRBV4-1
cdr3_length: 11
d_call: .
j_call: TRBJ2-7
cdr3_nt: TGCGCCAGCACCTCGGGCTACGAGCAGTACTTC
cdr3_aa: CASTSGYEQYF

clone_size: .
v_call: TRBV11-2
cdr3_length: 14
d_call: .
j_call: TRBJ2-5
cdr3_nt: TGTGCCAGCAGCTTTAAGGGGTTGGGAGAGACCCAGTACTTC
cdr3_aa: CASSFKGLGETQYF

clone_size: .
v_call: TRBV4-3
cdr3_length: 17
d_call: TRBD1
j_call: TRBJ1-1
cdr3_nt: TGCGCCAGCAGCCAAGATTTCCCGGGGACAGGGAACACTGAAGCTTTCTTT
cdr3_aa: CASSQDFPGTGNTEAFF

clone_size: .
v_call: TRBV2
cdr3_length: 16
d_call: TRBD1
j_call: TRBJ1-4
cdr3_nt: TGTGCCAGCAGTGAACCGAGACAGGGGGCGCCTGAAAAACTGTTTTTT
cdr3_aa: CASSEPRQGAPEKLFF

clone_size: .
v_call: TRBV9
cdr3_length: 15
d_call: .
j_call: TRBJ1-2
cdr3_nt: TGTGCCAGCAGCGCTCGAACGACAGCCAACTATGGCTACACCTTC
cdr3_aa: CASSARTTANYGYTF

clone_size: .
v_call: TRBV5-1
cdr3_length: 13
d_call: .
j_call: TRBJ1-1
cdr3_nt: TGCGCCAGCAGCTTTGCCGAGGGCTCTGAAGCTTTCTTT
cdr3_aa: CASSFAEGSEAFF

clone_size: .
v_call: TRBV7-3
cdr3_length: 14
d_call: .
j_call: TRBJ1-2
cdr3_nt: TGTGCCAGCAGCTTAAGTGGTCGGGGTGATGGCTACACCTTC
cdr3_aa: CASSLSGRGDGYTF

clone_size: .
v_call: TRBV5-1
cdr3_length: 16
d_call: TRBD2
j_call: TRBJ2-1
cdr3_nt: TGCGCCAGCAGCTTGGTTAGCGGGACCGCCTACAATGAGCAGTTCTTC
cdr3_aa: CASSLVSGTAYNEQFF

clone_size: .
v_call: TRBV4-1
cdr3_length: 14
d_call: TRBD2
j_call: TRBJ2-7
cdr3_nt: TGCGCCAGCAGCCTCACTAGCGGGGGCGACGAGCAGTACTTC
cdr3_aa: CASSLTSGGDEQYF

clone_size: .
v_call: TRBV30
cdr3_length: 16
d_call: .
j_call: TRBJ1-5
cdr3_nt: TGTGCCTGGAGTGTGTGGGGGGGCAGGGTGAATCAGCCCCAGCATTTT
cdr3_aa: CAWSVWGGRVNQPQHF

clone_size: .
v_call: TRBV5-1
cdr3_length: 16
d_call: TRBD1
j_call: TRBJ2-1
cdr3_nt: TGCGCCAGCAGAACTATTTACAGGGGGAAAAACAATGAGCAGTTCTTC
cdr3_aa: CASRTIYRGKNNEQFF

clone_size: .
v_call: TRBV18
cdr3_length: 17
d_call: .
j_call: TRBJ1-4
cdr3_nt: TGTGCCAGCTCACCAGTACGGGCCCCAGGGAGGGGTGAAAAACTGTTTTTT
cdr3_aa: CASSPVRAPGRGEKLFF

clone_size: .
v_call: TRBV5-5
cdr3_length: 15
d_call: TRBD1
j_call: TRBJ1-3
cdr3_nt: TGTGCCAGCAGTTCGGACAGGGAGGAAGGAAACACCATATATTTT
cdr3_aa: CASSSDREEGNTIYF

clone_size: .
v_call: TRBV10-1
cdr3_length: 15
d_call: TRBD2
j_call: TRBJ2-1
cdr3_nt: TGCGCCAGCAGAAGCGGGAGTATAGGTAGCAATGAGCAGTTCTTC
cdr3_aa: CASRSGSIGSNEQFF

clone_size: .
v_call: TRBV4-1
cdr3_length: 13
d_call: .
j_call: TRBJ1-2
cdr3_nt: TGCGCCAGCAGCCAAGACGAGGTCTATGGCTACACCTTC
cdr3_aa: CASSQDEVYGYTF

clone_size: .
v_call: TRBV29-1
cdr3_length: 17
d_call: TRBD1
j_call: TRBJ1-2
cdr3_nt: TGCAGCGTTATATGGCGGACAGGGGCAAGGGGGGACTATGGCTACACCTTC
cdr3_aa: CSVIWRTGARGDYGYTF

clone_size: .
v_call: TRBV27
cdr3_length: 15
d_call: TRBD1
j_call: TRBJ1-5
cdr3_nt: TGTGCCAGCGGGAACCGGACAGGGTTCGGTCAGCCCCAGCATTTT
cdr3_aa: CASGNRTGFGQPQHF

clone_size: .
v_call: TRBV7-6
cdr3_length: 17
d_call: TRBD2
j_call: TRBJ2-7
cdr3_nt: TGTGCCAGCAGCTTACGCTGGCGGGAGGGCCGAAGCTACGAGCAGTACTTC
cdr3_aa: CASSLRWREGRSYEQYF

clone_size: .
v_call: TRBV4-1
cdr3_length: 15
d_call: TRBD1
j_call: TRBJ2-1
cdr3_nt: TGCGCCAGCAGCCCGGGACAGGGGATCAGCAATGAGCAGTTCTTC
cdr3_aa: CASSPGQGISNEQFF

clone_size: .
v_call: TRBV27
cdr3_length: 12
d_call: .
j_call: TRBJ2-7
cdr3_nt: TGTGCCAGCAGTTTTGGAGGTCGCGAGCAGTACTTC
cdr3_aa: CASSFGGREQYF

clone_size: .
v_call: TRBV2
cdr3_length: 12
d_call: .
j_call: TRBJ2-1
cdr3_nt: TGTGCCAGCATTGGAGGGGACGAAGGGCAGTTCTTC
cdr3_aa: CASIGGDEGQFF

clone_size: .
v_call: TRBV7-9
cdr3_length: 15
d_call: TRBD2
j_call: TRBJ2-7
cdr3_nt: TGTGCCAGCAGCCCCAAGACTAGCGGGAGTTACGAGCAGTACTTC
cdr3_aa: CASSPKTSGSYEQYF

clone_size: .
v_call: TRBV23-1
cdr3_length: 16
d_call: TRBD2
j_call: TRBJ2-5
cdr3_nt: TGCGCCAGCAGTCAATCGTCAAAACTAGCGGAAGAGACCCAGTACTTC
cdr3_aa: CASSQSSKLAEETQYF

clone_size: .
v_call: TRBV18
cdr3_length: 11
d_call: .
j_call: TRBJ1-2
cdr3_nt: TGTGCCAGCTCACCCGGACAGGGCTACACCTTC
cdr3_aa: CASSPGQGYTF

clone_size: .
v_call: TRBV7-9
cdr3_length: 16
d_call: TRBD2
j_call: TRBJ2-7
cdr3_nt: TGTGCCAGCAGCCCAGGGGGGGGGACTAGCGCCTACGAGCAGTACTTC
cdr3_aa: CASSPGGGTSAYEQYF

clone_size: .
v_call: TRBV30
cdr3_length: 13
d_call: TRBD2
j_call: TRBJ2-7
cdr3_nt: TGTGCCTGGGGGACTAGCGGGAGGTACGAGCAGTACTTC
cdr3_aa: CAWGTSGRYEQYF

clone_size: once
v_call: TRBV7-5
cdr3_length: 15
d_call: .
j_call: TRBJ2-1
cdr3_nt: TGTGTCAGAAGCTTACTAGCGGGACGTTACAATGAGCAGTTCTTC
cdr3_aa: CVRSLLAGRYNEQFF

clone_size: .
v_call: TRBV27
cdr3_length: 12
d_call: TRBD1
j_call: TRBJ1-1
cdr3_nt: TGTGCCAGCAGTCCGGGGACAGTTGAAGCTTTCTTT
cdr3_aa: CASSPGTVEAFF

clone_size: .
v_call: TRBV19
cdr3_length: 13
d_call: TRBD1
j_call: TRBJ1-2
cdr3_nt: TGTGCCAGTAGTCCAGACAGGGGGGGTGGCTACACCTTC
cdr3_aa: CASSPDRGGGYTF

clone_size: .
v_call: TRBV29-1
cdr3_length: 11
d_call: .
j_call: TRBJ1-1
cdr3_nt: TGCAGCGCCCCGTCGAACACTGAAGCTTTCTTT
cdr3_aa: CSAPSNTEAFF

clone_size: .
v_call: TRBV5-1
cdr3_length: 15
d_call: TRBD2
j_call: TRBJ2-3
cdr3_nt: TGCGCCAGCAGCTTGGCGATGGGGGGGATCGATACGCAGTATTTT
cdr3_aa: CASSLAMGGIDTQYF

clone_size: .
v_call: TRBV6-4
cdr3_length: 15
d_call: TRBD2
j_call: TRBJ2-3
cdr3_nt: TGTGCCAGCAGTGACGAGGGAGGGCCGACAGATACGCAGTATTTT
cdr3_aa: CASSDEGGPTDTQYF

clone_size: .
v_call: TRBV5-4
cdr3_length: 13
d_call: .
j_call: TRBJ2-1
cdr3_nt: TGTGCCCTTAGGGGGAGCTCCTACAATGAGCAGTTCTTC
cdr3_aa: CALRGSSYNEQFF

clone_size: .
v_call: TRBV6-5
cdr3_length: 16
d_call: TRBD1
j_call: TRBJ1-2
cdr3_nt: TGTGCCAGCAGTTACAAGTCGGGGACAGGGAACTATGGCTACACCTTC
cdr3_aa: CASSYKSGTGNYGYTF

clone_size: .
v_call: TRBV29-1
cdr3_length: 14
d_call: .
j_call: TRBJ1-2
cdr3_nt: TGCAGCGTTGTAGGGACCGGGGGAGGCTATGGCTACACCTTC
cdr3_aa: CSVVGTGGGYGYTF